The T cell receptor beta chain under discussion was sequenced for a study of T cell responses to AZD1222 COVID-19 vaccine. Across the whole study: Pooling was applied to second doses at about 4 or about 12 weeks. General observations from the study: Distributed over spike, vaccine-associated CD4 TCRs predominated at 160-218 and 743-854. Just 5 to 7 AZD1222 recipients tested seropositive at baseline.

Regarding this clone: Antigen unknown.

The V end lost 0 bases, the J end lost 4 bases, and 10 bases lay between the germline ends. Germline assignment: CDR1 SGDLS and CDR2 YYNGEE. The CDR3 is 15 residues long. Data came from immunoSEQ multiplex PCR; TCRdb stores just in-frame clones and leaves some out. This table holds around 190,000 clones, 88% found once. This clonotype originated in an adult in good health. The material sequenced was peripheral blood, taken on day 0 of AZD1222 vaccination. This sequence joins TRBV9 and TRBJ2-2; D not certain. The CDR3 DNA sequence: TGTGCCAGCAGCGTAGAAGGCCCCGGCACCGGGGAGCTGTTTTTT. Translating it yields CASSVEGPGTGELFF. The variable domain in full, completed from reference TRBV9 and TRBJ2-2, reads DSGVTQTPKHLITATGQRVTLRCSPRSGDLSVYWYQQSLDQGLQFLIQYYNGEERAKGNILERFSAQQFPDLHSELNLSSLELGDSALYFCASSVEGPGTGELFFGEGSRLTVL.